This T cell receptor beta chain was obtained from a study of OX40 agonist ivuxolimab in advanced cancers. Whole-study results and caveats: At 0.1 to 3.0 mg/kg, clonal expansion of CD4+ and CD8+ blood T cells had occurred by week 6.

This clone is labeled as medium-sized. Its target is not known. CDR1 is SEHNR and CDR2 is FQNEAQ in the germline V gene (reference sequence). V was shortened by 5 bases and J by 6 bases, with 17 bases between the two germline ends. The CDR3 extends over 14 amino acids. This table comes from immunoSEQ multiplex PCR, and its TCRdb copy is limited to in-frame clones, with some not included. The sample lists approximately 58,000 clones; approximately 81% were seen once. The chain links TRBV7-9 to TRBJ2-7; D is perhaps TRBD1 (5 bases). The TCR sequence derives from an adult with an advanced solid tumor such as melanoma, head and neck, liver or kidney cancer. The sample was CD4+ or CD8+ T cells sorted from blood, taken in a trial of the OX40 agonist ivuxolimab. The CDR3 loop is CASSGRYKGREQYF. The CDR3 region has the DNA TGTGCCAGCAGCGGGCGGTATAAGGGGCGCGAGCAGTACTTC.